This TCR beta chain was recovered during a study of PD-1 blockade in classical Hodgkin lymphoma. The study's findings and limits: Reports indicated that newly diagnosed patients had lower baseline TCR diversity than healthy donors did.

This clone was seen a single time. Its antigen is as yet unknown. Measured with immunoSEQ multiplex PCR; TCRdb has only the in-frame clones, and not every one. The repertoire includes about 58,000 clones, around nine tenths of them detected once, and 5.4% sits in the top ten. Each of the patients experienced relapse following autologous stem cell transplantation, and their brentuximab vedotin exposure differed. Germline V gives CDR1 MNHEY, CDR2 SVGAGI. Trimming removed 6 bases from V and 5 bases from J; junction bases left unmatched: 8. The length of the CDR3 is 14 residues. V gene TRBV6-5 combines with J gene TRBJ2-7; 9 bases map to TRBD1. The sample here was peripheral blood mononuclear cells (PBMCs), taken before the second cycle of nivolumab. This sequence was found in a human donor with classical Hodgkin lymphoma. The CDR3 loop is CASRTGTGFHEQYF. DNA for the CDR3: TGTGCCAGCAGGACCGGGACAGGGTTTCACGAGCAGTACTTC.